The clone carrying this TCR beta chain was seen ten or more times. The data are from a study of T cells in Graves' hyperthyroidism and ophthalmopathy. Germline V gene data show CDR1 as SNHLY and CDR2 as FYNNEI. The V gene lost 0 bases and the J gene lost 6 bases, with 18 bases spanning the gap. This CDR3 contains 16 residues. Using RNA transcripts as the source, TCR beta CDR3 regions were amplified. Researchers ran a first-round RT-PCR on the TCR CDR3 using the HTBI primer set. MiXCR, run by TCRdb on the multiplex PCR reads, gives a single entry per CDR3 protein. In the table there are 300,000 to 400,000 distinct CDR3 sequences, approximately 18% of which are singletons. A Clinical Activity Score of at least 3, a NOSPECS grade of at least 4 and a duration under 3 months were recorded in the ophthalmopathy patients.

This sequence was found in a man in his late teens or twenties with Graves' ophthalmopathy. What was sequenced was blood. This chain links TRBV2 with TRBJ2-7; D may be TRBD2 (5 bases). The CDR3 here is CASSEAAPAVAREQYF. CDR3 coding DNA: TGTGCCAGCAGTGAAGCGGCCCCAGCGGTAGCGCGCGAGCAGTACTTC. Together with reference TRBV2 and TRBJ2-7, the CDR3 gives the full variable domain: EPEVTQTPSHQVTQMGQEVILRCVPISNHLYFYWYRQILGQKVEFLVSFYNNEISEKSEIFDDQFSVERPDGSNFTLKIRSTKLEDSAMYFCASSEAAPAVAREQYFGPGTRLTVT.